This entry is about one TCR beta chain. The target antigen is unknown. Clones were read by immunoSEQ multiplex PCR, and TCRdb kept only the in-frame ones, dropping some. The sample has tens of thousands of clones; around 94% are singletons. V lost 6 bases to trimming and J lost 0 bases, with 10 bases between them. Germline CDR1 and CDR2: SGHKS and YYEKEE (reference sequence). The CDR3 spans 14 residues. These data are taken from a study of cytomegalovirus exposure and HLA in healthy donors. Points from the study as a whole: The study labeled 150 or so TCR beta chains cytomegalovirus-associated. CMV antigen specificity was confirmed in vitro for a few CMV-associated chains. The study found most TCR sequences rare, yet found some public TCRs in many donors.

This sequence joins TRBV5-5 and TRBJ1-3; D uncertain. The sequence derives from a woman aged 18 to 35 in good health and CMV-seronegative. The material sequenced was PBMCs. CDR3 region: CASNREYSGNTIYF. The CDR3 DNA reads TGTGCCAGCAATCGGGAATACTCTGGAAACACCATATATTTT.